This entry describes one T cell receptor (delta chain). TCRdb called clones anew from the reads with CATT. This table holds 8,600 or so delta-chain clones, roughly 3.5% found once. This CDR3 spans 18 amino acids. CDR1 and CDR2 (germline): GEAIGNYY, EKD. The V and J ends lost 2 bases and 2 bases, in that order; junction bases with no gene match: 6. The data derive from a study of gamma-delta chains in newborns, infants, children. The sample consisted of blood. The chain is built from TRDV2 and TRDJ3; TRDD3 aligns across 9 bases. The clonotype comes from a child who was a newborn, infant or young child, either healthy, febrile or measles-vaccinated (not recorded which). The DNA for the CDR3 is TGTGCCTGTGACATACCGGGGGATACCGCCTGGGACACCCGACAGATGTTTTTC. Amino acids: CACDIPGDTAWDTRQMFF.